This TCR beta chain emerged from a study of identical twins (dated by TCRdb to the mid-2010s). For the study in its entirety: To test whether fetal clonotypes persist, the study used deep sequencing on TCR alpha and beta repertoires from monozygotic twins, unrelated adults of various ages, and cord blood. To rule out contamination, replicate twin experiments were performed at different times with different library preparation protocols. What the study reported, not specific to this receptor: Zero-insertion analyses could be partly confounded by invariant T cells such as MAIT and iNKT, though diverse VJ usage argued against such confounding for most clonotypes. A weaker excess of twin sharing was found in beta out-of-frame sequences because the signal-to-noise ratio was lowered by fewer shared sequences. Because the same donors could not be followed over many years, the conclusions depended on cross-sectional statistical analysis. Out-of-frame TCR alpha sharing in monozygotic twins was systematically underestimated by recombination models, whereas sharing between unrelated individuals was in agreement with the recombination models. Compared with coincidental sharing between unrelated individuals, an excess of low generation-probability sequences was observed among out-of-frame TCR alpha sequences shared between twins. Fewer insertions were carried by abundant cord blood beta clonotypes; a weaker similar trend was observed in young adult naive repertoires, while no such trend was observed in memory repertoires.

This clonotype was observed a few times. Its antigen specificity is not known. One base away there is no much larger clone; base qualities are not given. Receptor amplification or capture employed 5' RACE. TCRdb shows the sequencer as Illumina HiSeq 2000. A universal primer binding site was introduced by template switching, and a unique molecular identifier was present in the final cDNA, enabling accurate counting of TCR cDNA molecules. Specific primers in the conserved constant-segment region were used to synthesize first-strand cDNA for TCR alpha and beta chains. To control for contamination, every cDNA library carried two barcodes: a SMART-Mk sample barcode plus Illumina barcodes. TruSeq adapter sequences and Illumina sample barcodes were added in two successive PCR steps. The Illumina HiSeq platform was used with custom primers to sequence TCR alpha and beta cDNA libraries. Turning to the authors' computational methods: MiGEC processed the raw reads to extract unique molecular identifiers, while MiXCR was used to determine the CDR3 positions. For each individual, recombination models were inferred using an EM algorithm with the repgenHMM and IGoR tools. The tcR package in R was used for shared clonotype analysis, with sharing normalized by the product of cloneset sizes. To study raw recombination free of thymic and clonal selection effects, out-of-frame nonproductive sequences were analyzed. In TCRdb, the public reads were trimmed at Q25 with fastp and aligned with MiXCR, with productive beta chains retained. Under each unique CDR3 protein, matching rows form one entry showing the most common genes and DNA. The V and J calls shown here were made by TCRdb, not taken from the authors' results. The sample data list around 250,000 distinct CDR3 sequences, and around 8% of these were observed just once. The top ten clonotypes cover less than 4% of the sample.

V and J are trimmed by 6 bases and 6 bases, and the gene matches miss 10 bases of the junction. From a lookup of the germline V gene (reference sequence), CDR1 and CDR2 are DFQATT and SNEGSKA. Spanning cysteine to phenylalanine, the CDR3 consists of 13 amino acids. Just the 39-base CDR3 DNA is kept, in frame starting at base 1. All donors were healthy Caucasians. The twin cohort comprised three pairs of female monozygotic twins, all aged about 18 to 29 years. CD4+ and CD8+ T cell populations were isolated with positive isolation kits from Invitrogen. The same data also went into a second study, on yellow fever vaccine responses in identical twins. The second study's authors report: According to the authors, in identical twins the way T cells responded to vaccination appeared partly convergent and partly personalized. In identical twins, the study followed T cell clones that responded to the vaccine with precision.

Rearrangement joined TRBV20-1 to TRBJ2-7, with 8 junctional bases fitting TRBD1. The TCR sequence derives from a woman aged 18-35 years in good health. The sequenced sample was CD8+ T cells sorted from blood. CDR3 reads: CSARLGDRGEQYF. The base sequence is TGCAGTGCGCGACTCGGAGACAGGGGCGAGCAGTACTTC.